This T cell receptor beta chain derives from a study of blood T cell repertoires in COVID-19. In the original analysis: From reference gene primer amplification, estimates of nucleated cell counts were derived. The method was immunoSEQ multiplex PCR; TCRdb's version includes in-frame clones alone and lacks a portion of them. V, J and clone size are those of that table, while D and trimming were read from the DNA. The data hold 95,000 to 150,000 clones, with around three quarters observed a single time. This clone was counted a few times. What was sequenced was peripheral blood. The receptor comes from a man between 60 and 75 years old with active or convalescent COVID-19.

In nucleotides, the CDR3 is TGCAGCGTACACGGGACTGACAACGAGCAGTACTTC. Translated: CSVHGTDNEQYF. The V and J genes are TRBV29-1 and TRBJ2-7; tentatively, D is TRBD2 (6 bases). CDR1 and CDR2 from the germline V gene are SQVTM and ANQGSEA. The CDR3 loop spans 12 amino acids. V lost 6 bases and J 5 bases, leaving 14 bases between the germline ends.